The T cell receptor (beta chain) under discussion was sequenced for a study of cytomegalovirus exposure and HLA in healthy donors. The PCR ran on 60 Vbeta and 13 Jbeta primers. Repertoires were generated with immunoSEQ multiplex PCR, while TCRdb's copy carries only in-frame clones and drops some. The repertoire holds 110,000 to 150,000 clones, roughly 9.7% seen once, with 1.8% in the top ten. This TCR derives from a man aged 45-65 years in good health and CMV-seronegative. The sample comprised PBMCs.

The chain's CDR3 is CASSQDGQGPGYGYTF. Written as DNA, the CDR3 is TGTGCCAGCAGCCAAGATGGTCAGGGGCCAGGATATGGCTACACCTTC. This rearrangement joins TRBV14 to TRBJ1-2, with D possibly matching TRBD1 (6 bases). Looked up from germline, CDR1 is SGHDN and CDR2 is FVKESK. Trimming took 0 bases from V and 5 from J, leaving 16 bases between them. This CDR3 contains 16 residues.